This is a list of T cell receptor beta chains from one sample in a study of blood T cell repertoires in COVID-19. The data were produced by immunoSEQ multiplex PCR, yet TCRdb's version contains in-frame clones alone and is incomplete. The sample lists approximately 200,000 clones; around 84% were seen once. The specimen was PBMCs or T cells enriched from blood (not recorded which). Source of these receptors: a man aged 40-49 years who had recovered from COVID-19. Both conserved end residues are part of each CDR3. Fields, in order: D gene, V gene, J gene, clone size, CDR3 protein, CDR3 DNA. The D gene is left open where the match is weak. Clone size is shown for a subset of rows, as once, few, many or a class of expanded clone.

-	TRBV15	TRBJ1-2	-	CATSRAESNGYTF	TGTGCCACCAGCAGAGCCGAGTCAAATGGCTACACCTTC
TRBD1	TRBV5-8	TRBJ2-1	-	CASRRGTGASHEQFF	TGTGCCAGCAGGAGGGGGACAGGGGCGTCTCATGAGCAGTTCTTC
-	TRBV28	TRBJ1-5	-	CASSPARVDQPQHF	TGTGCCAGCAGCCCCGCCAGGGTAGATCAGCCCCAGCATTTT
-	TRBV5-8	TRBJ1-1	once	CASSLGDRKNTEAFF	TGTGCCAGCAGCTTGGGAGACAGGAAGAACACTGAAGCTTTCTTT
TRBD2	TRBV24-1	TRBJ2-1	once	CATSDPFEAGEVYEQFF	TGTGCCACCAGTGATCCATTCGAGGCGGGAGAGGTGTATGAGCAGTTCTTC
TRBD1	TRBV7-9	TRBJ1-2	many	CASSLGQGDYGYTF	TGTGCCAGCAGCTTGGGACAGGGAGACTATGGCTACACCTTC
TRBD2	TRBV27	TRBJ2-1	-	CASSLFAGGKNEQFF	TGTGCCAGCAGTTTATTTGCGGGAGGGAAGAATGAGCAGTTCTTC
-	TRBV18	TRBJ2-3	-	CASSPLQGSTDTQYF	TGTGCCAGCTCACCATTACAGGGAAGCACAGATACGCAGTATTTT
TRBD2	TRBV11-2	TRBJ2-3	-	CASSSPGGDTDTQYF	TGTGCCAGCAGCTCGCCGGGGGGGGACACAGATACGCAGTATTTT
TRBD2	TRBV27	TRBJ2-1	-	CASSLWGRAMYNEQFF	TGTGCCAGCAGTTTATGGGGGAGGGCCATGTACAATGAGCAGTTCTTC
TRBD2	TRBV2	TRBJ2-5	-	CASSLREGQETQYF	TGTGCCAGCAGTCTACGGGAGGGCCAAGAGACCCAGTACTTC
TRBD2	TRBV10-3	TRBJ2-1	-	CAMPFGAGGGNEQFF	TGTGCCATGCCTTTTGGGGCGGGAGGGGGCAATGAGCAGTTCTTC
TRBD2	TRBV5-8	TRBJ2-3	once	CASSLSLAGGLSSTDTQYF	TGTGCCAGCAGCTTGTCACTAGCGGGAGGGCTATCTAGCACAGATACGCAGTATTTT